Below are 9 T cell receptor beta chains sequenced from a single sample in a study of OX40 agonist ivuxolimab in advanced cancers. Here immunoSEQ multiplex PCR was the method, and the copy in TCRdb shows in-frame clones only, minus some. The top ten hold roughly 3.3% of the sample, which has approximately 66,000 clones, under 85% seen once. Sequences were derived from CD4+ or CD8+ T cells sorted from blood, sampled in a trial of the OX40 agonist ivuxolimab. The receptors were sampled from an adult with an advanced solid tumor such as melanoma, head and neck, liver or kidney cancer.

The V call is TRBV20-1, the J call TRBJ2-7; no clear D gene. V was trimmed by 6 bases and J by 10 bases, leaving 13 bases between them. CDR1 and CDR2 (germline): DFQATT, SNEGSKA (reference sequence). The CDR3 totals 10 residues. CDR3: CSAGWAHQYF. CDR3 DNA: TGCAGTGCCGGCTGGGCACACCAGTACTTC.

The V and J genes are TRBV7-8 and TRBJ2-1; 8 bases agree with TRBD1. Germline trimming cut 7 bases from V and 10 bases from J; bases unmatched to any gene: 18. The CDR3 totals 16 residues. CDR1 is SGHVS, CDR2 FQNEAQ, per germline. CDR3 nucleotide sequence: TGTGCCAGCACCCCAGGCTCAGGGGGCATAAGAGGGGAGCAGTTCTTC. Translation gives CASTPGSGGIRGEQFF.

The rearrangement uses TRBV29-1 and TRBJ1-2; weak D call: TRBD1 (6 bases). Germline V gene sequence: CDR1 SQVTM, CDR2 ANQGSEA. V was trimmed by 7 bases and J by 2 bases, leaving 11 bases between them. The CDR3 length is 12 residues. CDR3 residues: CSAGGGNYGYTF. As DNA, the CDR3 is TGCAGCGCAGGAGGGGGGAACTATGGCTACACCTTC.

The V gene is TRBV5-1, the J gene TRBJ1-6, with 8 bases lining up with TRBD1. CDR1 and CDR2 (germline): SGHRS, YFSETQ. The V gene end was trimmed by 4 bases and the J gene end by 6 bases; junction bases not matched to a gene: 9. This CDR3 is built from 16 residues. The CDR3: CASSPAQGASNSPLHF. The CDR3, as DNA: TGCGCCAGCAGCCCGGCGCAGGGGGCAAGTAATTCACCCCTCCACTTT.

The V gene is TRBV19, the J gene TRBJ2-1; TRBD2 matches 8 bases. This CDR3 contains 17 residues. Trimming removed 5 bases from V and 0 bases from J; junction bases left unmatched: 9. Germline V gene data show CDR1 as LNHDA and CDR2 as SQIVND (reference sequence). The CDR3 nucleotides read TGTGCCAGTAGTCGCCAGCGGGGGCCAAGCTCCTACAATGAGCAGTTCTTC. It yields the protein CASSRQRGPSSYNEQFF.

The gene calls are TRBV7-2 and TRBJ2-3, with D tentatively TRBD1 (7 bases). V lost 4 bases and J lost 2, with 13 bases in between. Germline V gene sequence: CDR1 SGHTA, CDR2 FQGNSA. CDR3 length equals 15 residues. The CDR3: CASSSGGTATDTQYF. CDR3 nucleotides: TGTGCCAGCAGCTCCGGCGGGACAGCCACAGATACGCAGTATTTT. The whole variable domain, remainder taken from reference TRBV7-2 and TRBJ2-3, is GAGVSQSPSNKVTEKGKDVELRCDPISGHTALYWYRQSLGQGLEFLIYFQGNSAPDKSGLPSDRFSAERTGGSVSTLTIQRTQQEDSAVYLCASSSGGTATDTQYFGPGTRLTVL.

The V gene is TRBV28, the J gene TRBJ1-4; D gene ambiguous. CDR3 size: 12 residues. The germline CDR1 and CDR2 sequences are MDHEN and SYDVKM. The V end lost 0 bases, the J end lost 8 bases, and 4 bases lay between the germline ends. CDR3 residues: CASSLWVEKLFF. In DNA form, the CDR3 reads TGTGCCAGCAGTTTATGGGTCGAAAAACTGTTTTTT.

The chain carries TRBV6-5 and TRBJ1-1, with 9 bases aligning to TRBD1. CDR3 length equals 15 residues. Unmatched junction bases numbered 4, after V lost 4 bases and J lost 1 base. Per the germline V gene, CDR1 is MNHEY and CDR2 is SVGAGI. The CDR3 region is CASSFGGQGNTEAFF. Here the CDR3 DNA reads TGTGCCAGCAGTTTTGGGGGACAGGGGAACACTGAAGCTTTCTTT.

The rearrangement links TRBV4-2 to TRBJ2-1, with TRBD2 matching 7 bases. This CDR3 spans 15 amino acids. J was trimmed by 0 bases and V by 4 bases; bases with no gene match: 3. Germline V gene data show CDR1 as LGHNA and CDR2 as YNFKEQ. The DNA of the CDR3 is TGTGCCAGCAGCCGCCCGGGGGGCTCCTACAATGAGCAGTTCTTC. Its translation is CASSRPGGSYNEQFF.